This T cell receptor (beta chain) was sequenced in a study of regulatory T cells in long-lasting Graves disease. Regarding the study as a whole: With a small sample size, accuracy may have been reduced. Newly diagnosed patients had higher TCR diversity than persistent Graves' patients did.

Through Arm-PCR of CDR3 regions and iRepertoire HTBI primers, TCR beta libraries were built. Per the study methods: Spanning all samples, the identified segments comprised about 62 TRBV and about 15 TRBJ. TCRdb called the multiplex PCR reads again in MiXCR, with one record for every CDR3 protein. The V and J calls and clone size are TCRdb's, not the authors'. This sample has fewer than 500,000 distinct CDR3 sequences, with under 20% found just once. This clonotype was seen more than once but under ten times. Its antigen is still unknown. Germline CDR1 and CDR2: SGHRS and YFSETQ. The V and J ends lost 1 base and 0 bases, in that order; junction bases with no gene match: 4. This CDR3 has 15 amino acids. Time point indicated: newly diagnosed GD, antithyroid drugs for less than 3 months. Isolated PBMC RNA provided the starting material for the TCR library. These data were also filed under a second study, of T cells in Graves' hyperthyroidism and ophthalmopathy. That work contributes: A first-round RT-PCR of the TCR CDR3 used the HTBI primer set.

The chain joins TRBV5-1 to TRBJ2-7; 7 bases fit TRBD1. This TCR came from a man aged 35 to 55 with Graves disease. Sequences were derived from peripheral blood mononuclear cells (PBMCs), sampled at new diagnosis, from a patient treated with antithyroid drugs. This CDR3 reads CASSLLTGSSYEQYF. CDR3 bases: TGCGCCAGCAGCTTGTTGACAGGGAGCTCCTACGAGCAGTACTTC.